The 8 T cell receptor beta chains reported below all come from one sample, sequenced in a study of control samples from healthy donors and cancer patients (dated by TCRdb to the early 2020s). The library relied on the immunoSEQ multiplex PCR assay. TCRdb's version of the immuneACCESS table is confined to in-frame rearrangements and falls short of the full clone set. An unresolved V gene accounts for under half of the shortfall where checked; the remainder is of unknown origin. This sample comprises some 140,000 clones, around 95% of them detected only once. Of the sample, about 5% is held by the ten largest clones. The sequenced material came from blood. These receptor sequences come from a middle-aged man in good health.

The chain is built from TRBV6-5 and TRBJ1-2, with D possibly matching TRBD1 (6 bases). Germline lookup yields CDR1 MNHEY and CDR2 SVGAGI. V was shortened by 5 bases and J by 4 bases, with 14 bases between the two germline ends. CDR3 length: 14 residues. CDR3 region: CASSPGGPPYGYTF. The DNA for the CDR3 is TGTGCCAGCAGTCCTGGGGGGCCGCCCTATGGCTACACCTTC.

The genes are TRBV7-2 and TRBJ1-1; D is unclear. The germline V and J ends were trimmed by 5 bases and 9 bases, with 16 bases remaining between them. Germline CDR1 and CDR2: SGHTA and FQGNSA. This CDR3 comprises 13 residues. The CDR3 nucleotides read TGTGCCAGCAGCACCTACCTGGACGCGAAAGCTTTCTTT. Translating gives CASSTYLDAKAFF.

The chain recombines TRBV2 with TRBJ1-4; D remains unclear. The CDR3 length is 13 residues. Germline CDR1 reads SNHLY; CDR2 reads FYNNEI. V was shortened by 3 bases and J by 11 bases, with 13 bases between the two germline ends. CDR3 coding DNA: TGTGCCAGCAGTGAGTTCCAGCGAGGGAAACTGTTTTTT. As protein: CASSEFQRGKLFF.

This chain joins TRBV6-5 and TRBJ2-2, with 8 bases identical to TRBD1. Germline values: CDR1 MNHEY, CDR2 SVGAGI. The V gene end was trimmed by 8 bases and the J gene end by 8 bases; junction bases not matched to a gene: 4. The CDR3 is 12 amino acids. CDR3 loop: CASGQGGGELFF. In DNA form, the CDR3 reads TGTGCCAGCGGACAGGGCGGAGGGGAGCTGTTTTTT.

The chain recombines TRBV7-9 with TRBJ2-1; TRBD2 matches 10 bases. Germline loops: CDR1 SEHNR, CDR2 FQNEAQ (reference sequence). Trimming at V came to 1 base and at J to 7 bases, leaving 4 bases not matched to a gene. The CDR3 has 15 residues. In DNA form, the CDR3 reads TGTGCCAGCAGCTTAGGGGAGCGGGGGGGAAATGAGCAGTTCTTC. Translation: CASSLGERGGNEQFF.

The J gene is TRBJ2-7, the V gene TRBV5-5; D is uncertain. V was pared by 2 bases and J by 2 bases, with 8 bases between. Looked up from germline, CDR1 is SGHKS and CDR2 is YYEKEE (reference sequence). The CDR3 spans 13 residues. This CDR3 reads CASSFGAAYEQYF. The CDR3 DNA reads as TGTGCCAGCAGCTTTGGAGCCGCCTACGAGCAGTACTTC.

This chain connects TRBV7-2 to TRBJ2-2, with D possibly called TRBD1 or TRBD2 (5 bases each). The CDR3 contains 15 residues. V was pared by 4 bases and J by 3 bases, with 12 bases between. Germline-derived CDR1 and CDR2 are SGHTA and FQGNSA. The CDR3: CASSSWGSYTGELFF. The CDR3 DNA sequence: TGTGCCAGCAGCTCGTGGGGGTCGTACACCGGGGAGCTGTTTTTT.

V gene TRBV28 combines with J gene TRBJ1-1; D gene uncertain. The CDR3 consists of 17 residues. Germline V gives CDR1 MDHEN, CDR2 SYDVKM. V was trimmed by 5 bases and J by 0 bases, leaving 19 bases between them. The CDR3 DNA reads TGTGCCAGCAGTAACCCCTCGTGGTCAGCAATGAACACTGAAGCTTTCTTT. It encodes CASSNPSWSAMNTEAFF.